Detailed here is one TCR beta chain. The CDR3 is 16 amino acids. The trim removed 3 bases at V and 5 bases at J, leaving 1 base unmatched. This entry comes from a study of blood T cells in healthy people across ages. A second PCR of roughly 7 to 11 cycles used a sample-barcoded 5' primer and a J-beta primer mix. The template-switch adaptor was a 5' adaptor with 12 random nucleotides. It tagged each cDNA molecule. TCRdb re-called the 5' RACE reads through MiXCR, storing one row per CDR3 protein. The data show about 970,000 distinct CDR3 sequences, around 54% seen once. The sequence derives from an older woman in good health. This chain uses TRBV12-3 or TRBV12-4 with TRBJ2-2; TRBD2 matches 15 bases. The sequenced sample was blood. The DNA for the CDR3 is TGTGCCAGCAGTTTCGGGACTAGCGGGAGGACCGGGGAGCTGTTTTTT. Protein sequence: CASSFGTSGRTGELFF.